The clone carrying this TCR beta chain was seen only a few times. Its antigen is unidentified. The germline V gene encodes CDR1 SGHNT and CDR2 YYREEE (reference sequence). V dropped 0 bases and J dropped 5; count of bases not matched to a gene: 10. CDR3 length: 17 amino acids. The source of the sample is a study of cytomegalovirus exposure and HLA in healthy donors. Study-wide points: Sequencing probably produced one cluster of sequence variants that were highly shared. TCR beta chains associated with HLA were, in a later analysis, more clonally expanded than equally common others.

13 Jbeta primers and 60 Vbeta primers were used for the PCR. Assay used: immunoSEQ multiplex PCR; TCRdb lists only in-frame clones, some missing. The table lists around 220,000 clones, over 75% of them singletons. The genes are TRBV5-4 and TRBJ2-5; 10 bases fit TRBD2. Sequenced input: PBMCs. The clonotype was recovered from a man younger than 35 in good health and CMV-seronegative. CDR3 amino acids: CASSLGRSGGAQETQYF. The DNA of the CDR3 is TGTGCCAGCAGCTTGGGTAGGAGCGGGGGGGCCCAGGAGACCCAGTACTTC.